The present T cell receptor beta chain was sequenced within a study of T cells in Graves' hyperthyroidism and ophthalmopathy. With a duration under 2 months, the hyperthyroidism was newly diagnosed in patients aged 18 to 65. A roughly 10 ml volume of fresh peripheral blood provided the PBMCs. The CDR3 is 14 residues long. The V segment lost 5 bases and the J segment 4 bases; nucleotides outside the gene matches: 5. Germline V gene sequence: CDR1 SGHVS, CDR2 FNYEAQ. This clonotype was recorded at least ten times. From RNA transcripts, TCR beta CDR3 regions were amplified. Primed by the HTBI set, a first-round RT-PCR was run on the TCR CDR3. TCRdb recomputed calls from the multiplex PCR reads with MiXCR, one row per CDR3 protein. The table lists under 130,000 distinct CDR3 sequences, approximately 48% of them singletons, with about 28% in the top ten.

This clonotype was obtained from a middle-aged man with Graves' hyperthyroidism. What was sequenced was blood. The rearrangement uses TRBV7-6 and TRBJ2-7, with TRBD1 matching 10 bases. The CDR3 DNA is TGTGCCAGCAGCCCCCGGGACAGGGGATACGAGCAGTACTTC. It yields the protein CASSPRDRGYEQYF.